This T cell receptor beta chain was documented in a study of blood T cell repertoires in COVID-19. The overall study: The United States, Italy and Spain were the sources of the acute and convalescent COVID-19 samples. PBMCs, B-cell-depleted T cells, or T cells provided the cDNA or gDNA that made up the material.

Per the study methods: Estimates of nucleated cell counts were drawn from the amplification of reference gene primers. Using immunoSEQ multiplex PCR, the repertoire was profiled, and TCRdb retains in-frame clones only, with some absent. V, J and clone size were drawn from that table, and D and trimming were deduced from the DNA. In the table there are fewer than 300,000 clones, about 86% of which are singletons. Those enrolled in Seattle joined during active infection and were followed longitudinally afterward. This CDR3 spans 15 amino acids. Deletions cut 4 bases from V and 8 bases from J, with 18 bases between. CDR1 is SGHTA, CDR2 FQGNSA, per germline.

The chain joins TRBV7-2 to TRBJ2-1, with a weak D call TRBD1 (5 bases). This clonotype was sampled from a person aged 65 to 85 with COVID-19, enrolled during active disease. The sample consisted of peripheral blood. For the CDR3, the DNA is TGTGCCAGCAGCTCAATCTCTAGTTGGGGCGATGAGCAGTTCTTC. Protein sequence: CASSSISSWGDEQFF.